This T cell receptor beta chain was retrieved from a study of blood T cell repertoires in COVID-19. Turning to the study itself: Both acute and convalescent COVID-19 samples were obtained from the United States, Italy and Spain.

Clones were read by immunoSEQ multiplex PCR, and TCRdb kept only the in-frame ones, dropping some. The sample has about 330,000 clones; 80% to 90% are singletons. The cohort comprised adults aged roughly 18 to 95 years residing in approximately 25 US areas. The germline CDR1 and CDR2 sequences are MDHEN and SYDVKM. This CDR3 region has 15 residues. V was clipped by 7 bases and J by 5 bases; unmatched bases: 13. This TCR was recovered from a woman aged 25 to 39 who had recovered from COVID-19. Sequencing was performed on PBMCs or T cells enriched from blood (not recorded which). The chain is built from TRBV28 and TRBJ2-5, with TRBD2 identical over 7 bases. The CDR3 is CASTRTRLGAETQYF. Written as DNA, the CDR3 is TGTGCCAGCACTAGGACTAGATTGGGTGCGGAGACCCAGTACTTC.